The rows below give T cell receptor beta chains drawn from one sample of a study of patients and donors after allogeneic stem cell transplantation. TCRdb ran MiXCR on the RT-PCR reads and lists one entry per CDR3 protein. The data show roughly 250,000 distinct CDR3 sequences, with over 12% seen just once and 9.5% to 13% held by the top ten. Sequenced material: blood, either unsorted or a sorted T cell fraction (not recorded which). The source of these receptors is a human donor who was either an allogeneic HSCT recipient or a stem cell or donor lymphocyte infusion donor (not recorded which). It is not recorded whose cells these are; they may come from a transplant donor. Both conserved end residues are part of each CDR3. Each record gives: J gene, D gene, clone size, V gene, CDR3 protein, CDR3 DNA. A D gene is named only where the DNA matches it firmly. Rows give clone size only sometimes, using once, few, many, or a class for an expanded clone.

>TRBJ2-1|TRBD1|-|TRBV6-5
CASSYSDQGAQNEQFF
TGTGCCAGCAGTTACTCGGACCAGGGGGCGCAGAATGAGCAGTTCTTC
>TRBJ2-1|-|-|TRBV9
CASSGGNHNEQFF
TGTGCCAGCAGCGGGGGGAACCACAATGAGCAGTTCTTC
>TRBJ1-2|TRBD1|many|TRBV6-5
CASSYGQGFGNYGYTF
TGTGCCAGCAGTTACGGACAGGGGTTTGGAAACTATGGCTACACCTTC
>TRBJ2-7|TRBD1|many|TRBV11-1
CASSLRTGGEQYF
TGTGCCAGCAGCTTAAGGACAGGGGGAGAGCAGTACTTC
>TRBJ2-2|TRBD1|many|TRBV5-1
CASSTGPQGAAGELFF
TGCGCCAGCAGCACCGGGCCGCAGGGGGCTGCCGGGGAGCTGTTTTTT
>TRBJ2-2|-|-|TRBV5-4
CASKMGLGARTGELFF
TGTGCCAGCAAAATGGGGTTGGGGGCTCGGACCGGGGAGCTGTTTTTT
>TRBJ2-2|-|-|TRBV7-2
CASSLDSYTGELFF
TGTGCCAGCAGCTTAGACTCCTACACCGGGGAGCTGTTTTTT
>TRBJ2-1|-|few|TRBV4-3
CASSPLNGEQFF
TGCGCCAGCAGCCCACTAAACGGTGAGCAGTTCTTC
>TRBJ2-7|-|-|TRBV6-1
CASTLGGTGRYEQYF
TGTGCCAGCACCCTTGGGGGGACGGGGAGGTACGAGCAGTACTTC
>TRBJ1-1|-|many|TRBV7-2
CASSLAAGGGEAFF
TGTGCCAGCAGCTTAGCAGCGGGGGGAGGTGAAGCTTTCTTT